Below, one T cell receptor (beta chain) is given with its context. Antigen: not known. The CDR3 consists of 14 residues. Trimming removed 0 bases from V and 8 bases from J, with 11 bases in between. Germline CDR1 and CDR2: SGDLS and YYNGEE. Time point given: blood 4 weeks post-SBRT, at nephrectomy. The treatment: 15 Gy SBRT to primary tumor, nephrectomy 4 weeks later. Serial blood draws occurred at baseline and 2 and 4 weeks post-SBRT. Sequencing was performed with immunoSEQ multiplex PCR; in TCRdb, only in-frame clones are kept and a portion is missing. The sample holds roughly 90,000 clones, around four fifths seen once. This record belongs to a study of radiation and T cells in renal cell carcinoma. Study outcomes and limitations: Baseline intratumoral clonotype presence is unknown without pretreatment biopsies. From baseline, blood top tumor clonotypes peaked at 2 weeks post-radiation.

The sample was blood, taken from a patient whose treatment included radiotherapy and nephrectomy. This sequence originates from a man over 45 with renal cell carcinoma. The rearrangement links TRBV9 to TRBJ1-4, with a possible D match to TRBD1 (5 bases). As DNA, the CDR3 is TGTGCCAGCAGCGTAGGGCAGGGAGGCGAAAAACTGTTTTTT. This translates into CASSVGQGGEKLFF.